This T cell receptor (beta chain) derives from a study of human T cells and chemical hapten exposure. Study in general: Patients received weekly diphenylcyclopropenone doses to the scalp throughout the roughly 24-week study.

About this clonotype: Its antigen is still unknown.

Points from the study as a whole: Expanded TCR sets contained significantly more large CDR3 similarity clusters than controls. No shift was seen in TCRs above 1 in 1000 frequency with DPC sensitization.

The CDR3 totals 15 residues. V lost 1 base and J 4 bases, leaving 13 bases between the germline ends. CDR1 is SGHTA and CDR2 is FQGNSA in the germline V gene. Time point given: patch test 2, 6 weeks after DPC sensitization. Noted treatment: therapeutic diphenylcyclopropenone sensitization with weekly scalp DPC. TCRdb itself ran the RACE reads through MiXCR, one entry per CDR3 protein. Found here are under 450,000 distinct CDR3 sequences, about 6% of them singletons; the top ten hold around 5.8%. The sample was whole blood, taken in connection with sensitization to the hapten diphenylcyclopropenone (DPC). The TCR sequence derives from a woman aged 18-30 years with alopecia areata. Some clones in this sample may be carry-over from other donors' samples. The V and J genes are TRBV7-2 and TRBJ1-1, with D possibly being TRBD1 (5 bases). This CDR3 is CASSLEGPWGTEAFF. In nucleotides, the CDR3 is TGTGCCAGCAGCTTAGAGGGACCCTGGGGCACTGAAGCTTTCTTT.